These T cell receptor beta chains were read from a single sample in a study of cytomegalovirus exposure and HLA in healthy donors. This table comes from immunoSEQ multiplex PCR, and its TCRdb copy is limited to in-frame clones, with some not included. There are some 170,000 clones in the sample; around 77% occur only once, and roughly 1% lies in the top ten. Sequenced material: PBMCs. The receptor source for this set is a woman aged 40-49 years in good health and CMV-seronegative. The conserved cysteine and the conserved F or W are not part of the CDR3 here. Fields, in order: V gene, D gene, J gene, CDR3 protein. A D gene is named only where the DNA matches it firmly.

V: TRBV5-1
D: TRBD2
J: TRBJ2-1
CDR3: ASSLAGLAGGPENEQF

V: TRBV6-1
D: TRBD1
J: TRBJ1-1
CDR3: ASRGQREAF

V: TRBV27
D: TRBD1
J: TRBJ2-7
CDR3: ASSLDATGAEQY

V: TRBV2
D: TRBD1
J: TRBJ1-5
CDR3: ASSGQDHYSNQPQH

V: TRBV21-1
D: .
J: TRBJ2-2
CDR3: ASSAEGPTGTTRAGELF

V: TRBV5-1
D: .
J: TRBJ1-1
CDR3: ASSLRGESTEAF

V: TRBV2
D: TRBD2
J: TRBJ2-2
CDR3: ASKLLAGETPGELF

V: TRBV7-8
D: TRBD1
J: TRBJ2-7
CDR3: ASSPDRGYEQY

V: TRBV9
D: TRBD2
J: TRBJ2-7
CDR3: ASSVSSGSSYEQY

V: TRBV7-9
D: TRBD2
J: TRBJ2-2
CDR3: ASSFPTSGSGELF

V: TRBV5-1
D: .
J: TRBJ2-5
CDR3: ASSLSGVIQETQY

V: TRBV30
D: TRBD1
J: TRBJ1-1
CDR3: AWSVRRQGVTEAF

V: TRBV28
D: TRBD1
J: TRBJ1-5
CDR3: ASRLTGSNSAFNQPQH

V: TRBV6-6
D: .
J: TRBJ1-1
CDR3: ASYRSTEAF

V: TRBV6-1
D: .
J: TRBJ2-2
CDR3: ASSRSNTGELF

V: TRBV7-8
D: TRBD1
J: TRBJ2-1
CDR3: ASSLAGGSPYNEQF

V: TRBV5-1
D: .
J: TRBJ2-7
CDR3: ASSLSSGFSYEQY

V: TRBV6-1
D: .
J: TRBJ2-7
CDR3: ASSPLRYEQY

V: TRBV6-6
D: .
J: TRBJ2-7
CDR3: ASSYALGGTSYEQY

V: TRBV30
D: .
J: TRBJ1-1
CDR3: AWSNTGSSVTEAF

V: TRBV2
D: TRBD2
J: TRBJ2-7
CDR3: ASNSGRPEDEQY

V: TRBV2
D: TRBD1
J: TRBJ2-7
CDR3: ASSFGTGISYEQY